What follows are 9 T cell receptor beta chains derived from one specimen sequenced in a study of vaccination and CD4 T cells after COVID-19 (dated 2022 in TCRdb). No cognate antigen is known for these TCRs. Sample treatment or condition, as interpreted from the label and publication: roughly 11-day PBMC culture with coronavirus spike peptide pools or control peptides (ViraFEST assay). The receptor library was made with PCR. Sequenced on an Illumina iSeq 100. DNA from cultured CD4+ T cells was subjected to TCR sequencing with the Oncomine TCR Beta short-read assay at the Johns Hopkins FTIC core. The public reads were run again by TCRdb, first through fastp at Q25 and then through MiXCR, and only productive beta chains were kept. Every entry covers one CDR3 protein and lists the most common genes and DNA from its rows. This sample has around 9,300 distinct CDR3 sequences in its table, and more than 35% of those were observed once. Roughly a sixth of the sample is in the top ten clones.

Material: CD4+ T cells from blood, cultured in vitro. The origin of the receptors is a human donor who had recovered from COVID-19.

The CDR3 loop reads CAWSGDRGSGNTIYF. CDR3 bases: TGTGCCTGGAGTGGGGACAGGGGCTCCGGAAACACCATATATTTT. The V gene is TRBV30, the J gene TRBJ1-3; TRBD1 matches 10 bases. CDR1 GTSNPN and CDR2 SVGIG come from the germline V gene (reference sequence). The CDR3 length is 15 residues. The V and J ends lost 1 base and 4 bases, in that order; junction bases with no gene match: 4.

This clonotype has just a few counts. This chain joins TRBV20-1 and TRBJ1-5; 9 bases map to TRBD1. The CDR3 is made up of 18 amino acids. With V trimmed by 0 bases and J by 6 bases, 15 bases remained unmatched. Per the germline V gene, CDR1 is DFQATT and CDR2 is SNEGSKA (reference sequence). The CDR3 nucleotides read TGCAGTGCTAGAGACGCCAGCTGGGGACAGGGATTGGGTCAGCCCCAGCATTTT. Translated: CSARDASWGQGLGQPQHF.

This clonotype turned up a few times. The J gene is TRBJ2-2, the V gene TRBV11-3; the D is unclear. Deletions cut 3 bases from V and 0 bases from J, with 8 bases between. The V gene's germline CDR1 is SGHNT and CDR2 YENEEA. The CDR3 length is 15 residues. CDR3 coding DNA: TGTGCCAGCAGCTTCTTCGACGCGAACACCGGGGAGCTGTTTTTT. It yields the protein CASSFFDANTGELFF.

The table lists this clonotype with a few counts. The chain employs TRBV11-3 and TRBJ1-1; D ambiguous. The CDR3 loop spans 14 amino acids. With 3 bases removed from V and 6 bases from J, the gap between germline ends came to 14 bases. Germline CDR1 reads SGHNT; CDR2 reads YENEEA. For the CDR3, the DNA is TGTGCCAGCAGCTTGGGCCAGAGCGGGGCTGAAGCTTTCTTT. Translated, it gives CASSLGQSGAEAFF.

V is TRBV2 and J is TRBJ2-1; D remains ambiguous. The germline CDR1 and CDR2 sequences are SNHLY and FYNNEI. Trimming took off 3 bases at V and 13 bases at J, with 10 bases between the two ends. This CDR3 is 11 amino acids long. The CDR3 spells CASSEGYLQFF. The CDR3 nucleotides read TGTGCCAGCAGTGAGGGGTATCTTCAGTTCTTC.

V is TRBV2 and J is TRBJ2-2; tentatively, D is TRBD2 (7 bases). Germline CDR1 reads SNHLY; CDR2 reads FYNNEI. The CDR3 length is 15 residues. The germline V and J ends were trimmed by 6 bases and 2 bases, with 13 bases remaining between them. The CDR3 sequence is CASRAGAPNTGELFF. CDR3 in DNA: TGTGCCAGCAGGGCGGGGGCTCCCAACACCGGGGAGCTGTTTTTT.

This clonotype was seen a handful of times. The chain employs TRBV12-3 or TRBV12-4 and TRBJ1-6, with TRBD1 matching 9 bases. Trimming took 2 bases from V and 9 from J; bases not matched to a gene: 2. The CDR3 contains 14 residues. CDR3: CASSLRGQGSPLHF. DNA of the CDR3: TGTGCCAGCAGTTTACGGGGACAGGGTTCACCCCTCCACTTT.

Worth noting for this clonotype: At one end the junction does not follow the germline gene, possibly because of a read error. The gene calls are TRBV20-1 and TRBJ1-4; D is undetermined. The CDR3 runs to 13 residues. Germline V gene lookup returns CDR1 DFQATT and CDR2 SNEGSKA (reference sequence). CDR3 residues: CSARAPFGEKPFF. The CDR3 coding sequence is TGCAGTGCTAGGGCCCCATTCGGGGAAAAACCGTTTTTT.

This sequence joins TRBV4-3 and TRBJ1-6, with a weak D call TRBD1 (6 bases). The CDR3 loop spans 16 amino acids. Between the trimmed V and J ends, which lost 1 base and 7 bases, there was a span of 14 bases. CDR1 and CDR2 from the germline V gene are LGHNA and YSLEER. The CDR3: CASSQAVSGVNSPLHF. For the CDR3, the DNA is TGCGCCAGCAGCCAAGCCGTTTCAGGGGTCAATTCACCCCTCCACTTT.